Below are 30 T cell receptor beta chains sequenced from a single sample in a study of human T cells and chemical hapten exposure (dated by TCRdb to the early 2020s). Library prep was done by RACE. TCRdb shows the sequencer as NextSeq 500. The public reads were reanalyzed by TCRdb: fastp trimming at Q25, MiXCR alignment, in-frame beta chains only. Records with the same CDR3 protein are collapsed into one entry carrying the most frequent genes and DNA. A total of tens of thousands of distinct CDR3 sequences appear in this sample, roughly 10% of them only once. The ten largest clones capture 1.4% of the sample. The sample's time point, from its label and the paper: patch test 3, about 24 weeks after DPC sensitization. The treatment or condition label corresponds to: therapeutic diphenylcyclopropenone sensitization with weekly scalp DPC. Sequencing used whole blood, obtained in connection with sensitization to the hapten diphenylcyclopropenone (DPC). These receptors were collected from a woman between 45 and 65 years old with alopecia areata. Some clones in this sample may be carry-over from other donors' samples.

Ten or more counts support this clonotype. V is TRBV9 and J is TRBJ2-2; the D gene is possibly TRBD2 (5 bases). This CDR3 spans 12 amino acids. Germline loops: CDR1 SGDLS, CDR2 YYNGEE. V gave up 0 bases and J gave up 9 bases, with 6 bases separating them. The CDR3 bases are TGTGCCAGCAGCGTAGGAGGGAGGGAGCTGTTTTTT. This gives the protein CASSVGGRELFF.

This clonotype has only a few counts. The chain carries TRBV27 and TRBJ2-7; D is unclear. Germline CDR1 reads MNHEY; CDR2 reads SMNVEV (reference sequence). The CDR3 extends over 16 amino acids. The V end lost 6 bases, the J end lost 3 bases, and 21 bases lay between the germline ends. CDR3 region: CASSPALMAWGYEQYF. The CDR3, as DNA: TGTGCCAGCAGCCCTGCCCTGATGGCCTGGGGCTACGAGCAGTACTTC.

The chain joins TRBV14 to TRBJ2-1; the D gene is possibly TRBD2 (6 bases). The ends were cut back, 8 bases at V and 1 base at J, with 15 bases in the middle. Germline V gives CDR1 SGHDN, CDR2 FVKESK. The CDR3 is made up of 15 amino acids. In DNA form, the CDR3 reads TGTGCCAGCGGTATGGCGGGACTTTCCTACAATGAGCAGTTCTTC. Protein product: CASGMAGLSYNEQFF.

The genes are TRBV6-5 and TRBJ1-6, with 8 bases fitting TRBD1. The junction had 2 bases not matched to a gene; V was cut back by 0 bases and J by 7 bases. Germline V gene sequence: CDR1 MNHEY, CDR2 SVGAGI. The CDR3 length is 15 residues. As DNA, the CDR3 is TGTGCCAGCAGTTACTCGCGGGACAGGAATTCACCCCTCCACTTT. Translated: CASSYSRDRNSPLHF.

Many counts were recorded for this clonotype. The chain is built from TRBV20-1 and TRBJ2-7; TRBD1 is a possible D gene (5 bases). Looked up from germline, CDR1 is DFQATT and CDR2 is SNEGSKA (reference sequence). The CDR3 covers 13 residues. The ends were cut back, 5 bases at V and 3 bases at J, with 14 bases in the middle. The CDR3 protein is CSAAAPGNYEQYF. CDR3 coding DNA: TGCAGTGCTGCCGCCCCAGGGAACTACGAGCAGTACTTC.

In DNA form, the CDR3 reads TGCAGCGTTTTTTCTCCCCCGGAAACAGGGATAATGGAGACCCAGTACTTC. Translation: CSVFSPPETGIMETQYF. The chain is built from TRBV29-1 and TRBJ2-5; weak D call: TRBD1 (6 bases). V lost 5 bases to trimming and J lost 5 bases, with 27 bases between them. This CDR3 comprises 17 residues. The germline gives CDR1 SQVTM, CDR2 ANQGSEA. Combining the CDR3 with reference TRBV29-1 and TRBJ2-5 gives the whole variable domain SAVISQKPSRDICQRGTSLTIQCQVDSQVTMMFWYRQQPGQSLTLIATANQGSEATYESGFVIDKFPISRPNLTFSTLTVSNMSPEDSSIYLCSVFSPPETGIMETQYFGPGTRLLVL.

This clonotype was seen a handful of times. The rearrangement links TRBV7-2 to TRBJ1-1, with a possible D match to TRBD1 (5 bases). Between the trimmed V and J ends, which lost 5 bases and 3 bases, there was a span of 13 bases. The length of the CDR3 is 14 residues. Looked up from germline, CDR1 is SGHTA and CDR2 is FQGNSA. CDR3 bases: TGTGCCAGCAGCCGGTCGGGGGTTCACACTGAAGCTTTCTTT. It yields the protein CASSRSGVHTEAFF.

This clonotype was counted many times. The V and J genes are TRBV5-1 and TRBJ2-2, with D unclear. CDR1 is SGHRS, CDR2 YFSETQ, per germline. V was clipped by 1 base and J by 6 bases, with 4 bases between them. This CDR3 comprises 12 residues. The CDR3 nucleotides are TGCGCCAGCAGCTTGCCCCCCGGGGAGCTGTTTTTT. This codes for CASSLPPGELFF.

Many counts were recorded for this clonotype. V and J are TRBV6-5 and TRBJ2-3; a weak D match, TRBD2 (5 bases). The germline gives CDR1 MNHEY, CDR2 SVGAGI. V lost 6 bases to trimming and J lost 0 bases, with 13 bases between them. The CDR3 is 15 amino acids. Here the CDR3 reads CASSLTGFSTDTQYF. The CDR3 bases are TGTGCCAGCAGCCTCACGGGGTTTAGCACAGATACGCAGTATTTT.

The gene calls are TRBV5-4 and TRBJ2-3; D uncertain. Trimming shortened V by 4 bases and J by 5 bases, and 11 bases separated the two germline ends. Germline-derived CDR1 and CDR2 are SGHNT and YYREEE (reference sequence). This CDR3 comprises 13 residues. This CDR3 is CASSRPELDTQYF. In DNA form, the CDR3 reads TGTGCCAGCAGCCGGCCGGAGCTAGATACGCAGTATTTT.

This clonotype was seen many times. The chain joins TRBV10-2 to TRBJ1-6; D is unclear. Germline assignment: CDR1 WSHSY and CDR2 SAAADI. Trimming cost V 2 bases and J 10 bases, with 9 bases left between them. The CDR3 has 13 residues. CDR3 region: CASSEIGQSPLHF. The CDR3 DNA is TGCGCCAGCAGTGAGATAGGGCAATCACCCCTCCACTTT.

Of note for this clonotype: Being one base from a much bigger clone, this may be a read error. J is TRBJ2-7 and V is TRBV2, with D possibly being TRBD2 (6 bases). CDR1 and CDR2 from the germline V gene are SNHLY and FYNNEI. This CDR3 comprises 15 residues. The CDR3 nucleotides are TGTGCCGGCAGTGAAGCCCGGGGACTCGCCTACGAGCAGTACTTC. It translates to CAGSEARGLAYEQYF.

The sample holds many counts of this clonotype. The chain is built from TRBV28 and TRBJ2-1; 7 bases map to TRBD1. J was trimmed by 2 bases and V by 2 bases; bases with no gene match: 6. Germline-derived CDR1 and CDR2 are MDHEN and SYDVKM. The CDR3 is made up of 16 amino acids. CDR3 in DNA: TGTGCCAGCAGTTTAGTAGGGGGCCTAGCCTACAATGAGCAGTTCTTC. Residues: CASSLVGGLAYNEQFF.

Ten or more counts support this clonotype. This chain uses TRBV12-3 or TRBV12-4 with TRBJ1-5, with D perhaps TRBD1 (5 bases). CDR3 length: 15 amino acids. Trimming took 2 bases from V and 3 from J, leaving 11 bases between them. The CDR3 spells CASSLTGRTNQPQHF. The CDR3 DNA reads as TGTGCCAGCAGTTTAACGGGACGGACCAATCAGCCCCAGCATTTT.

Ten or more counts support this clonotype. The chain joins TRBV28 to TRBJ1-1; tentatively, D is TRBD1 (5 bases). CDR3 size: 15 residues. V lost 2 bases and J lost 0, with 10 bases in between. Germline V CDR1 and CDR2: MDHEN, SYDVKM. CDR3 bases: TGTGCCAGCAGTTTACGGGGCCCCGTGAACACTGAAGCTTTCTTT. It is translated as CASSLRGPVNTEAFF. Based on the CDR3 plus reference TRBV28 and TRBJ1-1, the full variable domain is DVKVTQSSRYLVKRTGEKVFLECVQDMDHENMFWYRQDPGLGLRLIYFSYDVKMKEKGDIPEGYSVSREKKERFSLILESASTNQTSMYLCASSLRGPVNTEAFFGQGTRLTVV.

V usage is TRBV28 and J usage is TRBJ2-1; D uncertain. Germline CDR1 is MDHEN and CDR2 is SYDVKM. V lost 8 bases to trimming and J lost 10 bases, with 15 bases between them. CDR3 length: 12 amino acids. CDR3 sequence: CASSPPRGEQFF. The CDR3 DNA reads as TGTGCCAGCTCCCCCCCTAGAGGCGAGCAGTTCTTC.

The chain links TRBV11-2 to TRBJ2-2; 9 bases fit TRBD2. With 4 bases clipped from V and 7 bases from J, the junction kept 10 bases outside the gene matches. The CDR3 has 16 residues. Germline values: CDR1 SGHAT, CDR2 FQNNGV. The DNA of the CDR3 is TGTGCCAGCAGCTACGAGCCGGGACTAGCAATCGGGGAGCTGTTTTTT. Its protein product is CASSYEPGLAIGELFF.

A few counts support this clonotype. The chain uses TRBV2 and TRBJ1-1; D might be TRBD1 (5 bases). Germline-derived CDR1 and CDR2 are SNHLY and FYNNEI. The CDR3 contains 14 residues. Trimming took 8 bases from V and 1 from J, leaving 14 bases between them. CDR3 DNA sequence: TGTGCCAGCCTCCGACGCCAGGGGAACACTGAAGCTTTCTTT. It codes for CASLRRQGNTEAFF.

This rearrangement joins TRBV10-1 to TRBJ2-7, with D possibly matching TRBD2 (6 bases). Trimming removed 10 bases at V and 0 bases at J, with 16 bases between. The CDR3 runs 14 residues. Germline CDR1 reads WNHNN; CDR2 reads SYGVQD (reference sequence). CDR3 nucleotides: TGCGCCACGGGTCGGGGGTACAACTCCTACGAGCAGTACTTC. Residues: CATGRGYNSYEQYF.

This clonotype was seen more than once but under ten times. The J gene is TRBJ2-1, the V gene TRBV24-1; 8 nucleotides agree with TRBD2. This CDR3 is 15 amino acids long. Trimming cost V 4 bases and J 1 base; bases outside gene matches: 2. CDR1 and CDR2 from the germline V gene are KGHDR and SFDVKD. The CDR3 protein is CATSETGGSYNEQFF. CDR3 bases: TGTGCCACCAGTGAGACGGGAGGGTCCTACAATGAGCAGTTCTTC.

The chain couples TRBV6-2 or TRBV6-3 to TRBJ2-5, with D unresolved. The germline V gene encodes CDR1 MNHEY and CDR2 SVGEGT. The CDR3 spans 12 residues. V was trimmed by 5 bases and J by 7 bases, leaving 11 bases between them. The CDR3 bases are TGTGCCAGCAGTCTTCAGCCATGGACCCAGTACTTC. This sequence encodes CASSLQPWTQYF.

The chain is built from TRBV7-2 and TRBJ1-4; tentatively, D is TRBD1 (6 bases). The CDR3 consists of 14 residues. The germline gives CDR1 SGHTA, CDR2 FQGNSA. The ends were cut back, 2 bases at V and 5 bases at J, with 9 bases in the middle. In DNA form, the CDR3 reads TGTGCCAGCAGCTTATTAGGACAGAATGAAAAACTGTTTTTT. It yields the protein CASSLLGQNEKLFF.

This clonotype was seen repeatedly, ten times or more. The chain combines TRBV12-3 or TRBV12-4 with TRBJ1-2, with D possibly TRBD1 on 6 matching bases. Trimming removed 6 bases at V and 3 bases at J, with 11 bases between. CDR3 length equals 13 residues. This CDR3 reads CASSRGQYYGYTF. DNA for the CDR3: TGTGCCAGCAGCCGAGGACAGTACTATGGCTACACCTTC.

This clonotype has only a few counts. The rearrangement uses TRBV5-1 and TRBJ2-1; 7 bases are a match to TRBD1. The trim removed 0 bases at V and 5 bases at J, leaving 17 bases unmatched. This CDR3 region has 19 residues. CDR1 and CDR2 from the germline V gene are SGHRS and YFSETQ. The CDR3 is CASSLALHSRQGPNNEQFF. CDR3 nucleotides: TGCGCCAGCAGCTTGGCCCTACACTCACGACAGGGTCCCAACAATGAGCAGTTCTTC.

This clonotype has more than one count but fewer than ten. The rearrangement uses TRBV20-1 and TRBJ2-1; 12 nucleotides line up with TRBD2. CDR3 length equals 16 residues. From germline, CDR1 is DFQATT and CDR2 SNEGSKA (reference sequence). V gave up 0 bases and J gave up 2 bases; unmatched junction bases: 2. The CDR3, as DNA: TGCAGTGCTAGAGATCCTAGCGGGAGGGCCTACAATGAGCAGTTCTTC. Its protein is CSARDPSGRAYNEQFF.

This clonotype was detected ten times or more. J is TRBJ2-3 and V is TRBV7-2; no definite D call. The V gene lost 3 bases and the J gene lost 2 bases, with 3 bases spanning the gap. Per germline, CDR1 SGHTA and CDR2 FQGNSA. The CDR3 extends over 12 amino acids. The CDR3 DNA follows: TGTGCCAGCAGCTTGTACACAGATACGCAGTATTTT. The encoded protein is CASSLYTDTQYF.

This clonotype has only a few counts. The gene calls are TRBV7-2 and TRBJ2-5; TRBD2 matches 7 bases. Germline trimming cut 1 base from V and 6 bases from J; bases unmatched to any gene: 5. This CDR3 is built from 14 residues. Looked up from germline, CDR1 is SGHTA and CDR2 is FQGNSA. The CDR3 region is CASSLDGGSKTQYF. For the CDR3, the DNA is TGTGCCAGCAGCTTAGACGGGGGGTCCAAGACCCAGTACTTC.

This clonotype was seen a handful of times. The chain is built from TRBV6-2 or TRBV6-3 and TRBJ2-7; D is perhaps TRBD1 (6 bases). Germline assignment: CDR1 MNHEY and CDR2 SVGEGT. The CDR3 has 14 residues. The V end lost 6 bases, the J end lost 2 bases, and 14 bases lay between the germline ends. In DNA form, the CDR3 reads TGTGCCAGCAGCCGGGGACAATTAGCCTACGAGCAGTACTTC. Encoded protein: CASSRGQLAYEQYF.

This clonotype turned up a few times. CDR3 region: CASRPDGTLMNTEAFF. As DNA, the CDR3 is TGCGCCAGCCGACCGGACGGAACCTTAATGAACACTGAAGCTTTCTTT. This sequence joins TRBV5-1 and TRBJ1-1, with D unclear. Germline CDR1 and CDR2: SGHRS and YFSETQ. The CDR3 contains 16 residues. Trimming removed 7 bases from V and 0 bases from J, with 19 bases in between.

This clonotype was picked up many times. The V gene is TRBV3-1, the J gene TRBJ2-5, with D perhaps matching TRBD2 (7 bases). V gave up 4 bases and J gave up 3 bases, with 12 bases separating them. This CDR3 has 14 residues. Germline V CDR1 and CDR2: LGHDT, YNNKEL (reference sequence). CDR3 DNA: TGTGCCAGCAGCCGCCGGGGGGCCAAAGAGACCCAGTACTTC. It codes for CASSRRGAKETQYF.